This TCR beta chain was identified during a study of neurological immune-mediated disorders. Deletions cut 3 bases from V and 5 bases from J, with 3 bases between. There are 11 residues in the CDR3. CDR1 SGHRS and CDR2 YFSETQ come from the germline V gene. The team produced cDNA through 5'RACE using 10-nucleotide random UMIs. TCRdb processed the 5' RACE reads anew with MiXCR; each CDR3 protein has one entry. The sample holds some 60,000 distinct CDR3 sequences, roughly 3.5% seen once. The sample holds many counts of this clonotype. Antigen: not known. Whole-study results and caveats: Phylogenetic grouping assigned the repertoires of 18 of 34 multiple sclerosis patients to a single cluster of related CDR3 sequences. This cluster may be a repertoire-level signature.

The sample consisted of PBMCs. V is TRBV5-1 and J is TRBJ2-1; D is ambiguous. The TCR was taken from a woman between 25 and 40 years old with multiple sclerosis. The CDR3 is CASSSNNEQFF. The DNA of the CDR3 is TGCGCCAGCAGCTCAAACAATGAGCAGTTCTTC.